A single sample gave rise to the 29 T cell receptor beta chains below, sequenced in a study of blood T cell repertoires in COVID-19. The data were produced by immunoSEQ multiplex PCR, yet TCRdb's version contains in-frame clones alone and is incomplete. The sample includes over 250,000 clones, approximately 88% of them seen just once. The material sequenced was peripheral blood. The receptors shown here come from a woman aged 30 to 39 with acute or convalescent COVID-19.

The chain is built from TRBV6-6 and TRBJ2-1; TRBD2 matches at 7 bases. The CDR3 is made up of 15 amino acids. V lost 7 bases, J lost 7 bases, and 13 bases stayed unmatched. Per germline, CDR1 MNHNY and CDR2 SVGAGI (reference sequence). The CDR3 bases are TGTGCCAGCACCCCTCCCCGCGGGAGTATTAATGAGCAGTTCTTC. Residues: CASTPPRGSINEQFF.

This chain uses TRBV9 with TRBJ2-7, with TRBD2 identical over 14 bases. The CDR3 runs to 16 residues. The germline CDR1 and CDR2 sequences are SGDLS and YYNGEE. J lost 4 bases, V lost 3 bases, and 6 bases had no gene match. For the CDR3, the DNA is TGTGCCAGCAGCGGGGGACTAGCGGGAGCTCCGTACGAGCAGTACTTC. This sequence encodes CASSGGLAGAPYEQYF.

The V call is TRBV19, the J call TRBJ2-5; D not resolved. Per germline, CDR1 LNHDA and CDR2 SQIVND (reference sequence). The V gene lost 1 base and the J gene lost 4 bases, with 10 bases spanning the gap. The CDR3 consists of 14 residues. The chain's CDR3 is CASSIVPRGETQYF. DNA for the CDR3: TGTGCCAGTAGTATAGTGCCTCGCGGAGAGACCCAGTACTTC.

This chain connects TRBV6-5 to TRBJ1-1; 8 bases are shared with TRBD1. Looked up from germline, CDR1 is MNHEY and CDR2 is SVGAGI. CDR3 length equals 14 residues. The V gene end was trimmed by 4 bases and the J gene end by 0 bases; junction bases not matched to a gene: 1. CDR3 DNA: TGTGCCAGCAGTTCGGACAGGGTGAACACTGAAGCTTTCTTT. Translated: CASSSDRVNTEAFF.

The rearrangement uses TRBV19 and TRBJ2-7; TRBD2 matches 10 bases. Trimming took 3 bases from V and 2 from J; bases not matched to a gene: 7. CDR3 length equals 16 residues. The germline V gene has CDR1 LNHDA and CDR2 SQIVND (reference sequence). CDR3 in DNA: TGTGCCAGTAGTATCGGACTAGCGGAAAAAACCTACGAGCAGTACTTC. It translates to CASSIGLAEKTYEQYF.

This rearrangement joins TRBV27 to TRBJ1-1; D not certain. The CDR3 runs to 16 residues. The ends were cut back, 2 bases at V and 1 base at J, with 14 bases in the middle. Germline V gene sequence: CDR1 MNHEY, CDR2 SMNVEV (reference sequence). For the CDR3, the DNA is TGTGCCAGCAGTTTAAAGCCCACCCATCAGAACACTGAAGCTTTCTTT. Its protein product is CASSLKPTHQNTEAFF.

This clone was observed a handful of times. The chain links TRBV18 to TRBJ1-1; a weak D match, TRBD1 (6 bases). CDR1 is KGHSH and CDR2 is LQKENI in the germline V gene. The CDR3 is 14 amino acids. V gave up 1 base and J gave up 2 bases, with 8 bases separating them. Here the CDR3 DNA reads TGTGCCAGCTCACCACAGGGGGTAAACACTGAAGCTTTCTTT. Residues: CASSPQGVNTEAFF.

The chain carries TRBV7-9 and TRBJ1-4; a possible D gene is TRBD1 (5 bases). Germline V gene data show CDR1 as SEHNR and CDR2 as FQNEAQ (reference sequence). Trimming removed 1 base from V and 4 bases from J, with 10 bases in between. This CDR3 contains 15 residues. The CDR3 nucleotides are TGTGCCAGCAGCTTAGATGGGGCTGGTAATGAAAAACTGTTTTTT. It encodes CASSLDGAGNEKLFF.

The chain recombines TRBV9 with TRBJ2-6; unclear D gene. In germline, CDR1 is SGDLS, CDR2 YYNGEE. The CDR3 extends over 16 amino acids. The V gene lost 0 bases and the J gene lost 0 bases, with 7 bases spanning the gap. The CDR3 reads CASSVVPDSGANVLTF. The CDR3 bases are TGTGCCAGCAGCGTAGTCCCAGACTCTGGGGCCAACGTCCTGACTTTC.

In this sample, this clone turned up once. This chain uses TRBV5-6 with TRBJ1-5; D is unresolved. The V end lost 1 base, the J end lost 4 bases, and 9 bases lay between the germline ends. Looked up from germline, CDR1 is SGHDT and CDR2 is YYEEEE. The CDR3 runs to 14 residues. CDR3 sequence reads: CASSLWRENQPQHF. The CDR3 nucleotides read TGTGCCAGCAGCTTGTGGAGGGAAAATCAGCCCCAGCATTTT.

This chain links TRBV27 with TRBJ2-5; 10 bases align to TRBD1. In germline, CDR1 is MNHEY, CDR2 SMNVEV (reference sequence). The junction had 2 bases not matched to a gene; V was cut back by 5 bases and J by 5 bases. The CDR3 is 13 amino acids. DNA of the CDR3: TGTGCCAGCAGTCGGACAGGGGGTGAGACCCAGTACTTC. Translating it yields CASSRTGGETQYF.

The sample holds a few counts of this clone. The V call is TRBV7-2, the J call TRBJ1-6; tentative D call: TRBD1 (6 bases). Between the trimmed V and J ends, which lost 5 bases and 6 bases, there was a span of 17 bases. The CDR3 spans 16 residues. Germline V gene data show CDR1 as SGHTA and CDR2 as FQGNSA. The CDR3 nucleotides are TGTGCCAGCAGCCCCCTAGTCGGGACATCTAATTCACCCCTCCACTTT. Its protein product is CASSPLVGTSNSPLHF.

This clone has more than one count but fewer than ten. The rearrangement joins TRBV5-5 to TRBJ2-5, with 8 bases fitting TRBD2. Trimming cost V 5 bases and J 4 bases; bases outside gene matches: 7. Germline V gene data show CDR1 as SGHKS and CDR2 as YYEKEE (reference sequence). The CDR3 sequence is 14 residues long. The CDR3 spells CASSSGTSRETQYF. The DNA for the CDR3 is TGTGCCAGCAGTTCCGGGACTAGTCGAGAGACCCAGTACTTC.

This rearrangement joins TRBV21-1 to TRBJ2-5; the DNA was not compared with TRBD1, the D call given in the table. TRBV21-1 is shown as a pseudogene. This CDR3 comprises 11 residues. The CDR3 sequence is CASSNRETQYF. The CDR3 DNA is TGTGCCAGCAGCAACAGGGAGACCCAGTACTTC.

V usage is TRBV6-5 and J usage is TRBJ2-5, with TRBD2 matching 12 bases. This CDR3 comprises 15 residues. The germline gives CDR1 MNHEY, CDR2 SVGAGI. Germline trimming cut 6 bases from V and 4 bases from J; bases unmatched to any gene: 6. The chain's CDR3 is CASSTRLAGVETQYF. DNA of the CDR3: TGTGCCAGCAGCACCCGACTAGCGGGAGTAGAGACCCAGTACTTC.

This clone was recorded a few times. The chain combines TRBV7-9 with TRBJ2-3, with 11 bases matching TRBD2. The CDR3 consists of 17 residues. Germline V CDR1 and CDR2: SEHNR, FQNEAQ (reference sequence). V shed 4 bases and J 7 bases; nucleotides not matched to a gene: 13. In DNA form, the CDR3 reads TGTGCCAGCAGCTCCAAGCCCGGGACTAGCGGCCCCTATACGCAGTATTTT. Amino acids: CASSSKPGTSGPYTQYF.

The V gene is TRBV7-9, the J gene TRBJ1-1; D is perhaps TRBD1 (5 bases). Between the trimmed V and J ends, which lost 1 base and 7 bases, there was a span of 13 bases. The germline V gene has CDR1 SEHNR and CDR2 FQNEAQ (reference sequence). This CDR3 contains 14 residues. CDR3 sequence reads: CASSLEVGRGEAFF. DNA for the CDR3: TGTGCCAGCAGCTTAGAGGTAGGGAGGGGTGAAGCTTTCTTT.

This chain links TRBV6-2 or TRBV6-3 with TRBJ1-2; D may be TRBD1 (5 bases). CDR3 length: 11 residues. Trimming removed 2 bases from V and 7 bases from J, with 5 bases in between. The germline V gene has CDR1 MNHEY and CDR2 SVGEGT. The CDR3 is CASSYGAGYTF. In DNA form, the CDR3 reads TGTGCCAGCAGTTACGGGGCTGGCTACACCTTC.

The rearrangement links TRBV12-5 to TRBJ1-6; D not resolved. CDR1 LGHNT and CDR2 FRNRAP come from the germline V gene. The CDR3 covers 17 residues. Trimming stripped 0 bases from V and 4 bases from J, with 13 bases between. The CDR3 here is CASGLVRQAQYNSPLHF. CDR3 sequence (DNA): TGTGCTAGTGGTTTGGTACGTCAGGCACAGTATAATTCACCCCTCCACTTT. The variable domain in full, with the rest retrieved from reference TRBV12-5 and TRBJ1-6, is DARVTQTPRHKVTEMGQEVTMRCQPILGHNTVFWYRQTMMQGLELLAYFRNRAPLDDSGMPKDRFSAEMPDATLATLKIQPSEPRDSAVYFCASGLVRQAQYNSPLHFGNGTRLTVT.

V is TRBV5-4 and J is TRBJ1-3, with D possibly TRBD1 on 5 matching bases. The V end lost 2 bases, the J end lost 0 bases, and 15 bases lay between the germline ends. This CDR3 contains 17 residues. Germline lookup yields CDR1 SGHNT and CDR2 YYREEE (reference sequence). The CDR3 reads CASSFRQPQSSGNTIYF. CDR3 in DNA: TGTGCCAGCAGCTTTCGACAGCCTCAGAGCTCTGGAAACACCATATATTTT.

This chain joins TRBV3-1 (or the pseudogene TRBV3-2) and TRBJ2-3, with D tentatively TRBD1 (5 bases). Trimming removed 8 bases from V and 6 bases from J, with 6 bases in between. Germline values: CDR1 LGHDT, CDR2 YNNKEL (reference sequence). The CDR3 sequence is 10 residues long. The CDR3 here is CASSGDTQYF. CDR3 in DNA: TGTGCCAGCTCAGGGGATACGCAGTATTTT.

The V gene is TRBV2, the J gene TRBJ1-1; tentatively, D is TRBD1 (5 bases). V lost 6 bases and J lost 1, with 21 bases in between. This CDR3 spans 17 amino acids. CDR1 is SNHLY, CDR2 FYNNEI, per germline. The CDR3 sequence: CASSDLGGWTGNTEAFF. The CDR3 coding sequence is TGTGCCAGCAGCGATCTCGGGGGGTGGACGGGGAACACTGAAGCTTTCTTT.

This chain links TRBV7-2 with TRBJ1-5; 7 bases line up with TRBD1. Germline values: CDR1 SGHTA, CDR2 FQGNSA. With 2 bases clipped from V and 9 bases from J, the junction kept 4 bases outside the gene matches. The CDR3 has 13 residues. This CDR3 reads CASSLYRGWPQHF. CDR3 sequence (DNA): TGTGCCAGCAGCTTATACAGGGGCTGGCCCCAGCATTTT.

This chain links TRBV29-1 with TRBJ2-3, with D possibly being TRBD1 (6 bases). V was trimmed by 4 bases and J by 5 bases, leaving 13 bases between them. CDR3 length equals 13 residues. CDR1 is SQVTM, CDR2 ANQGSEA, per germline. CDR3 amino acids: CSVAGQGKDTQYF. The CDR3 DNA reads as TGCAGCGTTGCGGGGCAGGGGAAAGATACGCAGTATTTT.

The table lists this clone with a few counts. This chain uses TRBV5-8 with TRBJ1-3, with a tentative D call TRBD1 (5 bases). V lost 2 bases to trimming and J lost 2 bases, with 17 bases between them. Germline assignment: CDR1 SGHTS and CDR2 YDEGEE. The CDR3 is made up of 17 amino acids. The CDR3 protein is CASSFRIFGGAGNTIYF. The CDR3 DNA is TGTGCCAGCAGCTTTCGGATTTTCGGGGGAGCTGGAAACACCATATATTTT.

CDR3 loop: CASSFGLAGVLEQFF. The CDR3 DNA follows: TGTGCCAGCAGCTTTGGACTAGCGGGAGTCCTTGAGCAGTTCTTC. The rearrangement joins TRBV2 to TRBJ2-1, with 13 nucleotides matching TRBD2. Per germline, CDR1 SNHLY and CDR2 FYNNEI. V was pared by 6 bases and J by 9 bases, with 8 bases of the junction left unmatched. This CDR3 has 15 amino acids.

The chain couples TRBV19 to TRBJ1-4; the D is unclear. Germline loops: CDR1 LNHDA, CDR2 SQIVND (reference sequence). V gave up 7 bases and J gave up 8 bases, with 8 bases separating them. The CDR3 has 11 residues. The CDR3 nucleotides read TGTGCCAGTAACTACCGGGAAAAACTGTTTTTT. Amino acids: CASNYREKLFF.

This chain uses TRBV19 with TRBJ1-1; weak D call: TRBD1 (5 bases). Germline CDR1 reads LNHDA; CDR2 reads SQIVND (reference sequence). V was shortened by 3 bases and J by 4 bases, with 12 bases between the two germline ends. The CDR3 has 14 residues. The CDR3 DNA reads TGTGCCAGTAGTATCGTCGTGGGGGGCACTGAAGCTTTCTTT. Its protein product is CASSIVVGGTEAFF.

The V and J genes are TRBV19 and TRBJ2-7, with TRBD2 as a possible D gene (6 bases). Germline CDR1 reads LNHDA; CDR2 reads SQIVND (reference sequence). V lost 4 bases to trimming and J lost 2 bases, with 12 bases between them. The CDR3 totals 14 residues. The CDR3: CASSRTTSAYEQYF. The DNA for the CDR3 is TGTGCCAGTAGTAGAACGACTAGTGCCTACGAGCAGTACTTC.